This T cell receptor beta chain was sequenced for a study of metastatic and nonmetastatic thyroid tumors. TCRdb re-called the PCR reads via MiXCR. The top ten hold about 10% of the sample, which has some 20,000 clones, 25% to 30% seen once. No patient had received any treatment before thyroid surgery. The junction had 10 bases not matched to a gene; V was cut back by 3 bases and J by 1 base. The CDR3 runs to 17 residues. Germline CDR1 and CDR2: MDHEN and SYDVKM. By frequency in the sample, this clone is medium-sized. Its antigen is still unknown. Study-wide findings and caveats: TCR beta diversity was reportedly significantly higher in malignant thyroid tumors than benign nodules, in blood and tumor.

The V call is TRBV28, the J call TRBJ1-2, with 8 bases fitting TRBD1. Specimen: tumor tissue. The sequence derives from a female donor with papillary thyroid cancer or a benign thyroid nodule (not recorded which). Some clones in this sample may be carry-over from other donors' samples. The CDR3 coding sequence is TGTGCCAGCAGTTTTAGGCAGGGGGCGGGGGATAACTATGGCTACACCTTC. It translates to CASSFRQGAGDNYGYTF.